Shown below are 19 T cell receptor beta chains from a single sample sequenced in a study of blood T cell repertoires in COVID-19. This table comes from immunoSEQ multiplex PCR, and its TCRdb copy is limited to in-frame clones, with some not included. Of 250,000 to 300,000 clones detected, around four fifths appear once; the ten largest clones hold about 4.5%. Source material: peripheral blood. These receptor sequences come from a man aged 55 to 70 who had recovered from COVID-19.

This clone was counted once. The chain is built from TRBV9 and TRBJ2-2; TRBD2 matches at 8 bases. Germline values: CDR1 SGDLS, CDR2 YYNGEE. V lost 0 bases and J lost 6; bases outside the gene matches: 4. The CDR3 covers 15 residues. The CDR3 nucleotides read TGTGCCAGCAGCGTAGCAAACGGGGGGGCCGGGGAGCTGTTTTTT. Translation: CASSVANGGAGELFF.

The rearrangement joins TRBV5-8 to TRBJ2-6; tentative D call: TRBD1 (6 bases). The CDR3 loop spans 15 amino acids. CDR1 is SGHTS, CDR2 YDEGEE, per germline. V lost 2 bases, J lost 4 bases, and 10 bases lay in between. The CDR3 nucleotides are TGTGCCAGCAGCTTAACAGGGTTAGGGGCCAACGTCCTGACTTTC. Translating gives CASSLTGLGANVLTF. Full variable domain (missing parts from reference TRBV5-8 and TRBJ2-6): EAGVTQSPTHLIKTRGQQATLRCSPISGHTSVYWYQQALGLGLQFLLWYDEGEERNRGNFPPRFSGRQFPNYSSELNVNALELEDSALYLCASSLTGLGANVLTFGAGSRLTVL.

This clone has only a few counts. The chain is built from TRBV5-1 and TRBJ2-7; tentative D call: TRBD2 (5 bases). The CDR3 covers 14 residues. Trimming removed 4 bases at V and 0 bases at J, with 11 bases between. Germline V lookup: CDR1 SGHRS, CDR2 YFSETQ. The CDR3 reads CASSRSGASYEQYF. CDR3 DNA: TGCGCCAGCAGCCGCAGCGGTGCCTCCTACGAGCAGTACTTC. Based on the CDR3 plus reference TRBV5-1 and TRBJ2-7, the full variable domain is KAGVTQTPRYLIKTRGQQVTLSCSPISGHRSVSWYQQTPGQGLQFLFEYFSETQRNKGNFPGRFSGRQFSNSRSEMNVSTLELGDSALYLCASSRSGASYEQYFGPGTRLTVT.

The CDR3 coding sequence is TGTGCCAGCAGTTTAAGGGGGACTATAGAGCAGTACTTC. Translated: CASSLRGTIEQYF. V usage is TRBV12-3 or TRBV12-4 and J usage is TRBJ2-7; the D gene is possibly TRBD2 (7 bases). The CDR3 has 13 residues. V lost 2 bases, J lost 7 bases, and 12 bases lay in between.

The V and J genes are TRBV28 and TRBJ1-4; 8 positions match TRBD1. Germline loops: CDR1 MDHEN, CDR2 SYDVKM. The J segment lost 10 bases and the V segment lost 7 bases, leaving 14 bases of the junction unmatched. The length of the CDR3 is 15 residues. The CDR3 nucleotides read TGTGCCAGCACCTCAGGACAGGGCCTTCGTGGAAAACTGTTTTTT. This encodes CASTSGQGLRGKLFF.

This rearrangement joins TRBV15 to TRBJ2-5, with D perhaps matching TRBD2 (6 bases). V was clipped by 0 bases and J by 3 bases, with 11 bases between them. The CDR3 is made up of 15 amino acids. Looked up from germline, CDR1 is LNHNV and CDR2 is YYDKDF (reference sequence). The CDR3 is CATSRDSGGKETQYF. CDR3 in DNA: TGTGCCACCAGCAGAGATAGTGGAGGGAAAGAGACCCAGTACTTC.

Here the CDR3 DNA reads TGTGCCACCAGTGAAGGCGGATTCACAGATACGCAGTATTTT. Protein product: CATSEGGFTDTQYF. The chain links TRBV24-1 to TRBJ2-3; D unresolved. The CDR3 length is 14 residues. The germline gives CDR1 KGHDR, CDR2 SFDVKD. V was clipped by 4 bases and J by 2 bases, with 9 bases between them.

The chain carries TRBV11-2 and TRBJ2-5, with D maybe TRBD2 (5 bases). The V gene lost 1 base and the J gene lost 4 bases, with 13 bases spanning the gap. This CDR3 contains 15 residues. Germline CDR1 SGHAT, CDR2 FQNNGV. The CDR3 bases are TGTGCCAGCAGCTTAGTCTTTAGCGCGCTAGAGACCCAGTACTTC. Translation: CASSLVFSALETQYF.

The rearrangement links TRBV3-1 (or the pseudogene TRBV3-2) to TRBJ2-5; 8 bases agree with TRBD2. This CDR3 has 17 amino acids. With V trimmed by 4 bases and J by 4 bases, 14 bases remained unmatched. The germline CDR1 and CDR2 sequences are LGHDT and YNNKEL (reference sequence). As DNA, the CDR3 is TGTGCCAGCAGCCCCGCTGAGCGGGGGTGGGGTCGAGAGACCCAGTACTTC. Translated, it gives CASSPAERGWGRETQYF.

V usage is TRBV24-1 and J usage is TRBJ2-2, with 14 bases aligning to TRBD2. Germline-derived CDR1 and CDR2 are KGHDR and SFDVKD. After removal of 5 bases from V and 4 bases from J, the junction contained 8 bases not matched to a gene. This CDR3 is built from 18 residues. The CDR3 DNA follows: TGTGCCACCAGTGTCGGGACTAGCGGGAGTTCGGTCACCGGGGAGCTGTTTTTT. Amino acid sequence: CATSVGTSGSSVTGELFF.

The table lists this clone with a count of one. This sequence joins TRBV5-1 and TRBJ2-2, with D perhaps TRBD1 (6 bases). V dropped 5 bases and J dropped 5 bases, with 16 bases sitting between them. Germline assignment: CDR1 SGHRS and CDR2 YFSETQ. This CDR3 comprises 15 residues. CDR3 region: CASSQTGFGTGELFF. CDR3 sequence (DNA): TGCGCCAGCAGTCAGACAGGTTTCGGTACCGGGGAGCTGTTTTTT.

The rearrangement joins TRBV11-3 to TRBJ2-2; D is possibly TRBD2 (7 bases). Germline V gene sequence: CDR1 SGHNT, CDR2 YENEEA. With 8 bases removed from V and 5 bases from J, the gap between germline ends came to 9 bases. This CDR3 is built from 12 residues. For the CDR3, the DNA is TGTGCCAGCGGGGGGGCAACCGGGGAGCTGTTTTTT. It encodes CASGGATGELFF.

This rearrangement joins TRBV29-1 to TRBJ2-6; a weak D match, TRBD2 (7 bases). Trimming pared 5 bases from V and 2 bases from J, leaving 16 bases between. Germline V gene sequence: CDR1 SQVTM, CDR2 ANQGSEA. This CDR3 has 16 amino acids. The DNA for the CDR3 is TGCAGCGTTCCCGCGGGGGCTTATACTGGGGCCAACGTCCTGACTTTC. It encodes CSVPAGAYTGANVLTF.

This chain connects TRBV24-1 to TRBJ2-1; D not resolved. Germline assignment: CDR1 KGHDR and CDR2 SFDVKD. There are 13 residues in the CDR3. Trimming left V 5 bases short and J 6 bases short, with 10 bases between. The CDR3 coding sequence is TGTGCCACCAGTGTAGCTATGTCCAATGAGCAGTTCTTC. It is translated as CATSVAMSNEQFF.

V is TRBV5-1 and J is TRBJ1-1; tentative D call: TRBD1 (6 bases). Per germline, CDR1 SGHRS and CDR2 YFSETQ. V was pared by 4 bases and J by 0 bases, with 22 bases between. The CDR3 covers 18 residues. The CDR3 sequence is CASSPDEGRGAMNTEAFF. The CDR3 bases are TGCGCCAGCAGCCCAGACGAGGGGCGGGGGGCCATGAACACTGAAGCTTTCTTT.

The chain carries TRBV3-1 (or the pseudogene TRBV3-2) and TRBJ2-3, with D tentatively TRBD2 (6 bases). V lost 1 base and J 6 bases, leaving 14 bases between the germline ends. Germline V lookup: CDR1 LGHDT, CDR2 YNNKEL (reference sequence). CDR3 length: 15 residues. CDR3 DNA sequence: TGTGCCAGCAGCCAAGGAGGTGCGGGATGGGATACGCAGTATTTT. Its translation is CASSQGGAGWDTQYF.

Regarding this clone: The identical CDR3 is also encoded by other nucleotide sequences in the sample. The genes are TRBV5-1 and TRBJ2-7; 9 bases fit TRBD2. Looked up from germline, CDR1 is SGHRS and CDR2 is YFSETQ. The CDR3 runs to 15 residues. V lost 0 bases, J lost 4 bases, and 5 bases stayed unmatched. Here the CDR3 DNA reads TGCGCCAGCAGCTTGGCTGCGGGGGGGCCGTACGAGCAGTACTTC. It is translated as CASSLAAGGPYEQYF.

V and J are TRBV5-5 and TRBJ2-1, with D possibly being TRBD1 (6 bases). The CDR3 runs 17 residues. Germline assignment: CDR1 SGHKS and CDR2 YYEKEE (reference sequence). The V gene lost 1 base and the J gene lost 5 bases, with 19 bases spanning the gap. CDR3 sequence: CASSLTGPQGANNEQFF. DNA for the CDR3: TGTGCCAGCAGCTTGACAGGGCCCCAGGGAGCGAACAATGAGCAGTTCTTC.

The V and J genes are TRBV28 and TRBJ1-4; 9 bases match TRBD1. Germline values: CDR1 MDHEN, CDR2 SYDVKM. The CDR3 spans 14 residues. The ends lost 6 bases at V and 5 bases at J; junction bases unmatched: 4. CDR3 nucleotides: TGTGCCAGCAGAAAACAGGGGGCGAATGAAAAACTGTTTTTT. Translating gives CASRKQGANEKLFF.